This T cell receptor beta chain was profiled in a study of cytomegalovirus exposure and HLA in healthy donors. Study findings and constraints: In an earlier analysis, in some 500 donors, most V segments appeared productive either ~90% or ~30% of the time.

There are 12 residues in the CDR3. After removal of 7 bases from V and 8 bases from J, the junction contained 4 bases not matched to a gene. The V gene's germline CDR1 is SNHLY and CDR2 FYNNEI. The PCR contained 60 Vbeta and 13 Jbeta primers. TCRdb keeps only in-frame clones here, not all; method: immunoSEQ multiplex PCR. The table lists under 40,000 clones, 80% to 90% of them singletons, with 7.5% to 10% in the top ten. As to this clone: Its antigen is undetermined.

The receptor's source is a woman aged 40 to 55 in good health and CMV-seronegative. V is TRBV2 and J is TRBJ2-4; 8 bases match TRBD2. Sequenced material: PBMCs. The DNA of the CDR3 is TGTGCCAGCACCGGGGGGGCAGACATTCAGTACTTC. As protein: CASTGGADIQYF.